The present TCR beta chain was sequenced within a study of persistence of HIV-infected CD4 T cells. This was the immunoSEQ version 4 assay in survey mode. The data were produced by immunoSEQ multiplex PCR, yet TCRdb's version contains in-frame clones alone and is incomplete. The repertoire holds 25,000 to 30,000 clones, around 80% seen once, with 4% to 5% in the top ten. Lysates of CMV-infected fibroblasts at 10 ug/mL stimulated these cells. CD40L-negative CD69-negative CD45RO-high memory CD4+ T cells were sorted as populations depleted of antigen-responding cells. About this clone itself: The target antigen is unknown.

The sequences come from CD4+ T cells sorted from PBMCs after roughly 18-hour stimulation, collected from a patient who received antiretroviral therapy. This TCR was sampled from an adult man with HIV who was CMV-seropositive.

CDR3 nucleotide sequence: TGTGCCAGCAGTTACTCGGCCACGGACGTCTACGAGCAGTACTTC. Translating gives CASSYSATDVYEQYF. The chain combines TRBV6-7 with TRBJ2-7; D ambiguous. TRBV6-7 is identified as an open reading frame with a role that is uncertain. V lost 0 bases and J lost 3, with 12 bases in between. The CDR3 runs to 15 residues.